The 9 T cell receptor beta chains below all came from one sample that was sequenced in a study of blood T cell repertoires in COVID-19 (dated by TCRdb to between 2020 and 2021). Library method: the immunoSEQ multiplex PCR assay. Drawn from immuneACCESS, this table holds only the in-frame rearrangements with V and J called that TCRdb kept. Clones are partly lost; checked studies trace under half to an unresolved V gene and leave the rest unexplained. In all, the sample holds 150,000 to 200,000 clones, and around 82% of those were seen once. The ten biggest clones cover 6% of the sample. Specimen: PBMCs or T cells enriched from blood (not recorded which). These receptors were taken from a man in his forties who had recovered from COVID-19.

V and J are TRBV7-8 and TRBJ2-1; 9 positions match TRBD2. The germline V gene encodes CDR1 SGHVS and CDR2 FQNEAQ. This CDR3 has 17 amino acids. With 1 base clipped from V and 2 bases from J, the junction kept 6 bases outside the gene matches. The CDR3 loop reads CASSLVGSGGTYNEQFF. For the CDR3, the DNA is TGTGCCAGCAGCTTAGTCGGTAGCGGGGGAACCTACAATGAGCAGTTCTTC.

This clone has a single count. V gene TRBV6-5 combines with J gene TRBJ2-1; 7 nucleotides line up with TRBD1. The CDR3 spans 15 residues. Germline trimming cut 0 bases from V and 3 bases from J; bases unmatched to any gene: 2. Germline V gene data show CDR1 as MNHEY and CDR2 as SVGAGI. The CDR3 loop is CASSYSGQNYNEQFF. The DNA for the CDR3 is TGTGCCAGCAGTTACTCGGGACAGAACTACAATGAGCAGTTCTTC.

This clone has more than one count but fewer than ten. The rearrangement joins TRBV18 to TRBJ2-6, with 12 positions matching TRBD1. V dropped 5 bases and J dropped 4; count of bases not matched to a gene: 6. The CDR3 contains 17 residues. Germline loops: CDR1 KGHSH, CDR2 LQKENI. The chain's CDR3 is CASSSGTGGPGANVLTF. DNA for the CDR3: TGTGCCAGCTCATCCGGGACAGGGGGCCCCGGGGCCAACGTCCTGACTTTC.

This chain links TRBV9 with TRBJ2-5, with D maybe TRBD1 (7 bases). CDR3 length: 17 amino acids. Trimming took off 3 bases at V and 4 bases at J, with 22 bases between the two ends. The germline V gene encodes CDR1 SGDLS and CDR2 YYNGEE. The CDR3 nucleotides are TGTGCCAGCAGCGCCACCCCCCCAGGGGGGCCGGCAGAGACCCAGTACTTC. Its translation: CASSATPPGGPAETQYF.

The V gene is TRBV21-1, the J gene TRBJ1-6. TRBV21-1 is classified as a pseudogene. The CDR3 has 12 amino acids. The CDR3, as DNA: TGTGCCAGCAGCCGGGGGTGGTCACCCCTCCACTTT. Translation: CASSRGWSPLHF.

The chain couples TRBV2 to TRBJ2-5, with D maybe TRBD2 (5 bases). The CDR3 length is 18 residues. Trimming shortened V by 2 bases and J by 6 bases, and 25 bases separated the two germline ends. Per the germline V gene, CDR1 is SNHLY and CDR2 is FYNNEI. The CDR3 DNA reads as TGTGCCAGCAGTGAATCCGGTTCTGGCGCGGGTGTCTGGCAGACCCAGTACTTC. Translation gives CASSESGSGAGVWQTQYF.

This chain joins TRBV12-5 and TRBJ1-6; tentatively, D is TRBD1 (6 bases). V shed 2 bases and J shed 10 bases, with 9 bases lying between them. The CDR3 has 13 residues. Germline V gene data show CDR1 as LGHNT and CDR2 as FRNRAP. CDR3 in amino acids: CASGLTGRSPLHF. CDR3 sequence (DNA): TGTGCTAGTGGTTTGACAGGGCGGTCACCCCTCCACTTT.

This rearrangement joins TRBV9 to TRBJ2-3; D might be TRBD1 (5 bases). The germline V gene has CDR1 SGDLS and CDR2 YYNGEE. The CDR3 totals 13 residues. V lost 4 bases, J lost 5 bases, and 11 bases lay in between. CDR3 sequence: CASSLRGGDTQYF. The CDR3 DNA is TGTGCCAGCAGCCTAAGGGGCGGAGATACGCAGTATTTT.

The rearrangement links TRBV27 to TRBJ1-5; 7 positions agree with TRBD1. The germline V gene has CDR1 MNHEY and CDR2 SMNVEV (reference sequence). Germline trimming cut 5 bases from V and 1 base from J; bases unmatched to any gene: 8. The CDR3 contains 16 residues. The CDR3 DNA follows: TGTGCCAGCAGTCTGCGGTGGGGACAGAGCAATCAGCCCCAGCATTTT. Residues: CASSLRWGQSNQPQHF.